The 2 T cell receptor beta chains given below trace back to one sample, sequenced in a study of CD8 T cells in ankylosing spondylitis. TCRdb redid the calling of the 5' RACE reads with MiXCR, one entry per CDR3 protein. The table shows about 250,000 distinct CDR3 sequences, with roughly 25% occurring only once. Sequencing used blood, either unsorted or a sorted T cell fraction (not recorded which). The source is a male donor with ankylosing spondylitis or in good health (not recorded which).

This clonotype was counted a single time. The chain uses TRBV6-2 or TRBV6-3 and TRBJ2-7; 9 bases match TRBD2. V trimming: 0 bases; J trimming: 3 bases; junction bases outside the gene matches: 6. The CDR3 is 16 amino acids. The germline gives CDR1 MNHEY, CDR2 SVGEGT. The CDR3 region is CASSYSLQRGVYEQYF. In nucleotides, the CDR3 is TGTGCCAGCAGTTACTCTCTCCAGCGGGGGGTCTACGAGCAGTACTTC.

The rearrangement joins TRBV28 to TRBJ2-5; D is perhaps TRBD1 (8 bases). Germline CDR1 is MDHEN and CDR2 is SYDVKM. CDR3 size: 15 residues. Trimming shortened V by 4 bases and J by 1 base, and 13 bases separated the two germline ends. The CDR3 sequence is CASSYRGGTQETQYF. CDR3 nucleotides: TGTGCCAGCAGTTACAGGGGGGGGACCCAAGAGACCCAGTACTTC.